The T cell receptor beta chain under discussion was sequenced for a study of T cells after yellow fever vaccination. Turning to the study itself: Fractions containing few cells were prepared with SMART-Seq v4 Ultra Low Input. Study outcomes and limitations: Post-booster repertoires contained most primary-vaccination clones again (about 95% CD4, roughly 90% CD8). Weaker overall was a secondary response that nonetheless peaked faster, on day 5 versus 15.

This CDR3 contains 15 residues. The V gene lost 4 bases and the J gene lost 3 bases, with 16 bases spanning the gap. Germline assignment: CDR1 SGHRS and CDR2 YFSETQ. TCR cDNA, made by 5'RACE template switching, carried an added universal primer site and UMIs. MiXCR was run by TCRdb on the 5' RACE reads, yielding one entry per CDR3 protein. Of about 220,000 distinct CDR3 sequences in the sample, around 3.1% were seen once. This clonotype appeared a few times. Antigen: not known. The gene calls are TRBV5-1 and TRBJ1-2; D unresolved. Sample: CD4+ T cells sorted from PBMCs, taken 10 days after the yellow fever booster vaccination. This TCR came from a man aged 18 to 35 who received the YFV17D yellow fever vaccine. CDR3 amino acids: CASSTTGLGHYGYTF. The CDR3 DNA reads TGCGCCAGCAGCACAACGGGGTTAGGCCACTATGGCTACACCTTC.